Listed here are 3 T cell receptor beta chains from one sample, sequenced in a study of blood T cell repertoires in COVID-19. Sequencing used immunoSEQ multiplex PCR; TCRdb keeps in-frame clones, though not all of them. This table holds 150,000 or so clones, over 65% found once. Sequencing used peripheral blood. These receptors all come from a woman of 80 years or more with acute or convalescent COVID-19.

In DNA, the CDR3 is TGTGCCAGCAGTTCCGGGACAGGGTTGAGGAATGAGCAGTTCTTC. Encoded protein: CASSSGTGLRNEQFF. The chain uses TRBV5-8 and TRBJ2-1; TRBD1 aligns across 9 bases. CDR1 SGHTS and CDR2 YDEGEE come from the germline V gene. The J segment lost 7 bases and the V segment lost 5 bases, leaving 10 bases of the junction unmatched. The CDR3 sequence is 15 residues long.

The chain couples TRBV30 to TRBJ2-3; TRBD1 might be the D (5 bases). Deletions cut 6 bases from V and 4 bases from J, with 17 bases between. The CDR3 is made up of 14 amino acids. Germline lookup yields CDR1 GTSNPN and CDR2 SVGIG (reference sequence). CDR3 sequence: CACPPAVGADTQYF. The CDR3 DNA is TGTGCCTGCCCCCCAGCCGTAGGGGCAGATACGCAGTATTTT.

This clone was recorded a few times. The chain joins TRBV6-1 to TRBJ1-1; no clear D gene. Germline CDR1 reads MNHNS; CDR2 reads SASEGT. Deletions cut 3 bases from V and 8 bases from J, with 13 bases between. This CDR3 contains 13 residues. The CDR3 spells CASSETLRGEAFF. The CDR3 DNA reads TGTGCCAGCAGTGAGACACTCAGAGGGGAAGCTTTCTTT.